These 12 T cell receptor beta chains were all obtained from the same sample, sequenced in a study of cytomegalovirus exposure and HLA in healthy donors. Amplification used 60 Vbeta primers and 13 Jbeta primers. The protocol was immunoSEQ multiplex PCR, while the TCRdb copy is restricted to in-frame clones and leaves out a portion. The sample lists some 88,000 clones, approximately 71% occurring once. Sequencing was performed on PBMCs. All receptors derive from a woman between 18 and 30 years old in good health and CMV-seropositive.

The V and J genes are TRBV25-1 and TRBJ2-3; the match to TRBD2 covers 7 bases. The CDR3 has 14 amino acids. V shed 4 bases and J 4 bases; nucleotides not matched to a gene: 5. CDR1 is MGHDK, CDR2 SYGVNS, per germline. As DNA, the CDR3 is TGTGCCAGCAGTGGTCAAGGGAGGGCAGATACGCAGTATTTT. This encodes CASSGQGRADTQYF.

The genes are TRBV28 and TRBJ1-5; the D gene is possibly TRBD1 (5 bases). CDR1 is MDHEN, CDR2 SYDVKM, per germline. The CDR3 spans 15 residues. V shed 3 bases and J shed 5 bases, with 14 bases lying between them. The CDR3 sequence: CASSFGPGSYQPQHF. The CDR3 region has the DNA TGTGCCAGCAGTTTTGGGCCAGGGTCCTATCAGCCCCAGCATTTT.

This clone was found a few times. The V call is TRBV9, the J call TRBJ1-1, with D possibly being TRBD1 (6 bases). CDR3 size: 16 residues. Germline CDR1 and CDR2: SGDLS and YYNGEE. V lost 3 bases and J lost 3, with 18 bases in between. The CDR3 DNA follows: TGTGCCAGCAGCGCCGGTACCACAGGGCCGGACACTGAAGCTTTCTTT. As protein: CASSAGTTGPDTEAFF.

The count of this clone is one. V gene TRBV13 combines with J gene TRBJ2-7; 11 positions agree with TRBD2. The germline V gene encodes CDR1 PRHDT and CDR2 FYEKMQ (reference sequence). This CDR3 has 15 residues. J was trimmed by 3 bases and V by 0 bases; bases with no gene match: 1. The DNA of the CDR3 is TGTGCCAGCAGCTTAGGACTAGCGGGGGACTACGAGCAGTACTTC. Its protein product is CASSLGLAGDYEQYF. Full variable domain (outside the CDR3, taken from reference TRBV13 and TRBJ2-7): AAGVIQSPRHLIKEKRETATLKCYPIPRHDTVYWYQQGPGQDPQFLISFYEKMQSDKGSIPDRFSAQQFSDYHSELNMSSLELGDSALYFCASSLGLAGDYEQYFGPGTRLTVT.

This clone was counted between two and nine times. The J gene is TRBJ1-2, the V gene TRBV27, with TRBD1 matching over 11 bases. Per the germline V gene, CDR1 is MNHEY and CDR2 is SMNVEV (reference sequence). This CDR3 spans 15 amino acids. Trimming cost V 10 bases and J 5 bases; bases outside gene matches: 12. For the CDR3, the DNA is TGTGCCACAAGGACAGGGGGCGCGAATGCGTATGGCTACACCTTC. It yields the protein CATRTGGANAYGYTF.

Remarks on this clone: Other DNA variants within this sample encode the same CDR3. The chain is built from TRBV30 and TRBJ1-5, with 10 bases matching TRBD1. This CDR3 has 15 amino acids. V lost 4 bases, J lost 2 bases, and 5 bases stayed unmatched. CDR1 is GTSNPN and CDR2 is SVGIG in the germline V gene (reference sequence). CDR3 sequence: CAWKGQGNRNQPQHF. DNA of the CDR3: TGTGCCTGGAAGGGACAGGGGAACCGCAATCAGCCCCAGCATTTT.

This clone showed up just a few times. The chain uses TRBV7-8 and TRBJ2-2, with TRBD1 matching 7 bases. CDR1 SGHVS and CDR2 FQNEAQ come from the germline V gene. With 4 bases clipped from V and 8 bases from J, the junction kept 13 bases outside the gene matches. There are 16 residues in the CDR3. In DNA, the CDR3 is TGTGCCAGCAGCTCGCGACAGGGCTATAGGGGGGGGGAGCTGTTTTTT. Translated, it gives CASSSRQGYRGGELFF.

This clone was detected once. This chain uses TRBV19 with TRBJ1-2; possible D gene TRBD1, 5 bases. Trimming left V 2 bases short and J 1 base short, with 14 bases between. Germline CDR1 LNHDA, CDR2 SQIVND (reference sequence). The CDR3 has 16 amino acids. CDR3 amino acids: CASSIIAGPNNYGYTF. In nucleotides, the CDR3 is TGTGCCAGTAGTATAATCGCAGGGCCTAATAACTATGGCTACACCTTC. Together with reference TRBV19 and TRBJ1-2, the CDR3 gives the full variable domain: DGGITQSPKYLFRKEGQNVTLSCEQNLNHDAMYWYRQDPGQGLRLIYYSQIVNDFQKGDIAEGYSVSREKKESFPLTVTSAQKNPTAFYLCASSIIAGPNNYGYTFGSGTRLTVV.

This clone was counted once. The chain has TRBV9 and TRBJ2-5, with D maybe TRBD2 (5 bases). In germline, CDR1 is SGDLS, CDR2 YYNGEE. Trimming removed 3 bases from V and 11 bases from J, with 17 bases in between. The CDR3 sequence is 13 residues long. DNA for the CDR3: TGTGCCAGCAGCGCTAGGACGGGGTCAGAGCAGTACTTC. Translating it yields CASSARTGSEQYF.

J is TRBJ2-7 and V is TRBV28; 8 bases fit TRBD2. Per germline, CDR1 MDHEN and CDR2 SYDVKM. This CDR3 has 14 amino acids. Trimming cost V 7 bases and J 4 bases; bases outside gene matches: 9. The DNA of the CDR3 is TGTGCCAGCACCCTTCGGGGGGGCGGGTACGAGCAGTACTTC. Its protein product is CASTLRGGGYEQYF.

A single count supports this clone. The rearrangement joins TRBV5-6 to TRBJ2-7, with 9 bases aligning to TRBD1. The CDR3 has 16 residues. V shed 4 bases and J 3 bases; nucleotides not matched to a gene: 11. The V gene's germline CDR1 is SGHDT and CDR2 YYEEEE. The CDR3 nucleotides are TGTGCCAGCAGCACCCCGGGACAGGGACCCGACTACGAGCAGTACTTC. Amino acids: CASSTPGQGPDYEQYF.

This clone was seen a handful of times. CDR3 residues: CAIQGQVYGYTF. The CDR3 coding sequence is TGTGCCATCCAGGGTCAGGTGTATGGCTACACCTTC. The chain employs TRBV28 and TRBJ1-2; tentative D call: TRBD1 (5 bases). V was cut by 10 bases and J by 5 bases, with 14 bases left in between. The CDR3 runs to 12 residues. Per germline, CDR1 MDHEN and CDR2 SYDVKM.